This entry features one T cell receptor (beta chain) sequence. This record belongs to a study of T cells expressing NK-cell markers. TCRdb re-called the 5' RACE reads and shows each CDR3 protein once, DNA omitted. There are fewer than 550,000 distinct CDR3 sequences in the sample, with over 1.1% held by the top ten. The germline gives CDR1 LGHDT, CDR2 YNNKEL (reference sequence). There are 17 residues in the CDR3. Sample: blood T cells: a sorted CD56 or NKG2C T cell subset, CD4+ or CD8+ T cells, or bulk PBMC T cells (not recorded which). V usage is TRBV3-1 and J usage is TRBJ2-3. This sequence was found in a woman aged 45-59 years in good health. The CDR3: CASSPKGLGTFGDTQYF.